A single sample gave rise to the 27 T cell receptor beta chains below, sequenced in a study of human T cells and chemical hapten exposure. TCRdb re-called the 5' RACE reads through MiXCR, storing one row per CDR3 protein. The sample carries about 140,000 distinct CDR3 sequences, about 4.3% recorded once. From whole blood left unfractionated, total RNA was extracted. Every receptor here comes from a female donor in good health.

This clonotype was observed at least ten times. The chain recombines TRBV28 with TRBJ2-5; TRBD2 matches 10 bases. Germline CDR1 and CDR2: MDHEN and SYDVKM. V was pared by 5 bases and J by 3 bases, with 3 bases of the junction left unmatched. This CDR3 spans 14 amino acids. CDR3: CASSPGTSEETQYF. The DNA for the CDR3 is TGTGCCAGCAGTCCCGGGACTAGCGAAGAGACCCAGTACTTC.

At least ten counts were recorded for this clonotype. This chain connects TRBV5-4 to TRBJ2-5; D is unresolved. CDR1 is SGHNT and CDR2 is YYREEE in the germline V gene (reference sequence). The CDR3 consists of 13 residues. Trimming removed 3 bases at V and 2 bases at J, with 8 bases between. CDR3 in DNA: TGTGCCAGCAGCTCCCGTGTTCAAGAGACCCAGTACTTC. Translated: CASSSRVQETQYF.

This clonotype was found many times. The V and J genes are TRBV4-3 and TRBJ2-1, with D uncertain. Per the germline V gene, CDR1 is LGHNA and CDR2 is YSLEER. V dropped 0 bases and J dropped 6 bases, with 15 bases sitting between them. The CDR3 has 16 residues. DNA of the CDR3: TGCGCCAGCAGCCAAGATGTATACGCCGGATCCAATGAGCAGTTCTTC. Translated, it gives CASSQDVYAGSNEQFF.

This clonotype appeared many times. V usage is TRBV29-1 and J usage is TRBJ2-3; TRBD2 agrees at 7 bases. The CDR3 is 13 amino acids. CDR1 and CDR2 from the germline V gene are SQVTM and ANQGSEA. Unmatched junction bases numbered 10, after V lost 6 bases and J lost 7 bases. DNA of the CDR3: TGCAGCGTACCCCCGACTAGCCGGCATACGCAGTATTTT. It yields the protein CSVPPTSRHTQYF.

This clonotype was detected a few times. This chain uses TRBV18 with TRBJ2-7; D possibly matches TRBD1 or TRBD2 (5 bases each). Trimming took 6 bases from V and 5 from J, leaving 17 bases between them. Per germline, CDR1 KGHSH and CDR2 LQKENI. The CDR3 has 14 amino acids. The CDR3 loop is CASSVKGPIHEQYF. CDR3 in DNA: TGTGCCAGCTCCGTAAAGGGACCGATCCACGAGCAGTACTTC.

Many counts were recorded for this clonotype. J is TRBJ2-7 and V is TRBV7-9; possibly TRBD1 for D (6 bases). Trimming left V 5 bases short and J 3 bases short, with 20 bases between. Germline V gene sequence: CDR1 SEHNR, CDR2 FQNEAQ (reference sequence). CDR3 size: 16 residues. The CDR3, as DNA: TGTGCCAGCAGCCCCCTTCCCGGGGACACATACTACGAGCAGTACTTC. Translating it yields CASSPLPGDTYYEQYF.

This clonotype was seen repeatedly, ten times or more. This chain links TRBV6-1 with TRBJ1-1, with D uncertain. V was clipped by 7 bases and J by 3 bases, with 21 bases between them. The CDR3 covers 16 residues. Germline CDR1 MNHNS, CDR2 SASEGT. The CDR3 DNA is TGTGCCAGCAAGGAGCAACCTATAGGAAAGGACACTGAAGCTTTCTTT. As protein: CASKEQPIGKDTEAFF.

Many counts were recorded for this clonotype. The J gene is TRBJ1-4, the V gene TRBV12-3 or TRBV12-4; D call uncertain. With 6 bases removed from V and 7 bases from J, the gap between germline ends came to 12 bases. CDR3 length: 13 amino acids. The CDR3 reads CASRREGSEKLFF. The CDR3 coding sequence is TGTGCCAGCAGAAGGGAAGGCAGTGAAAAACTGTTTTTT.

This clonotype was picked up many times. The chain combines TRBV7-2 with TRBJ2-1; D unresolved. The CDR3 loop spans 12 amino acids. V lost 5 bases and J 9 bases, leaving 11 bases between the germline ends. The germline V gene has CDR1 SGHTA and CDR2 FQGNSA. The CDR3: CASSPGGPEQFF. The CDR3, as DNA: TGTGCCAGCAGCCCCGGTGGACCTGAGCAGTTCTTC.

The rearrangement joins TRBV2 to TRBJ2-1, with 7 bases matching TRBD2. This CDR3 has 11 residues. CDR1 is SNHLY and CDR2 is FYNNEI in the germline V gene. V gave up 6 bases and J gave up 12 bases; unmatched junction bases: 5. As DNA, the CDR3 is TGTGCCAGCAGGCGGGGGAGTGGGCAGTTCTTC. Its translation: CASRRGSGQFF.

V gene TRBV20-1 combines with J gene TRBJ2-3, with 8 positions matching TRBD2. J lost 1 base, V lost 1 base, and 10 bases had no gene match. CDR1 DFQATT and CDR2 SNEGSKA come from the germline V gene (reference sequence). The CDR3 is made up of 17 amino acids. The CDR3 DNA sequence: TGCAGTGCTAGAGGACTAGCGTCCTCCGGGGGCACAGATACGCAGTATTTT. This codes for CSARGLASSGGTDTQYF.

This clonotype came up many times. V and J are TRBV7-9 and TRBJ2-3; D unclear. V dropped 1 base and J dropped 4 bases, with 9 bases sitting between them. In germline, CDR1 is SEHNR, CDR2 FQNEAQ (reference sequence). This CDR3 contains 14 residues. CDR3 amino acids: CASSLVFSSDTQYF. For the CDR3, the DNA is TGTGCCAGCAGCTTAGTGTTTTCTTCAGATACGCAGTATTTT.

This clonotype was picked up many times. The chain is built from TRBV4-2 and TRBJ2-2; tentatively, D is TRBD1 or TRBD2 (5 bases each). The length of the CDR3 is 17 residues. V was clipped by 0 bases and J by 5 bases, with 16 bases between them. Germline loops: CDR1 LGHNA, CDR2 YNFKEQ. The CDR3 loop reads CASSQDLPGRPTGELFF. The CDR3 nucleotides are TGTGCCAGCAGCCAAGACCTTCCGGGACGGCCGACCGGGGAGCTGTTTTTT.

At least ten counts were recorded for this clonotype. J is TRBJ1-2 and V is TRBV5-1; the match to TRBD1 covers 12 bases. This CDR3 contains 16 residues. Trimming took 0 bases from V and 6 from J; bases not matched to a gene: 6. The germline V gene has CDR1 SGHRS and CDR2 YFSETQ. CDR3 loop: CASSLGAGTGGDGYTF. The CDR3 region has the DNA TGCGCCAGCAGCTTGGGGGCCGGGACAGGGGGCGATGGCTACACCTTC.

In this sample, this clonotype turned up a few times. V is TRBV18 and J is TRBJ2-7, with a possible D match to TRBD1 (5 bases). Germline values: CDR1 KGHSH, CDR2 LQKENI. The CDR3 consists of 16 residues. Trimming cost V 1 base and J 0 bases, with 13 bases left between them. Here the CDR3 DNA reads TGTGCCAGCTCACCACTTGCAGGGCTTAGCTCCTACGAGCAGTACTTC. Amino acid sequence: CASSPLAGLSSYEQYF.

This clonotype was recorded at least ten times. This sequence joins TRBV5-1 and TRBJ1-6; 7 bases line up with TRBD1. The CDR3 totals 16 residues. Germline V gives CDR1 SGHRS, CDR2 YFSETQ. Trimming at V came to 5 bases and at J to 4 bases, leaving 9 bases not matched to a gene. CDR3 region: CASRLEGQYYNSPLHF. DNA for the CDR3: TGCGCCAGCAGATTAGAGGGACAGTATTATAATTCACCCCTCCACTTT.

This clonotype was recorded at least ten times. This sequence joins TRBV20-1 and TRBJ2-2, with 10 bases that match TRBD1. Germline assignment: CDR1 DFQATT and CDR2 SNEGSKA (reference sequence). J lost 3 bases, V lost 3 bases, and 7 bases had no gene match. This CDR3 contains 16 residues. The CDR3 is CSARAPDRGDTGELFF. Here the CDR3 DNA reads TGCAGTGCTAGGGCTCCGGACAGGGGGGACACCGGGGAGCTGTTTTTT.

The V and J genes are TRBV9 and TRBJ1-5; 7 bases line up with TRBD1. The V and J ends lost 5 bases and 4 bases, in that order; junction bases with no gene match: 24. Germline CDR1 reads SGDLS; CDR2 reads YYNGEE. CDR3 length equals 20 residues. The CDR3, as DNA: TGTGCCAGCAGGGAGCCGAGGGACAGAATACTTCACCCAGGTAATCAGCCCCAGCATTTT. Amino acids: CASREPRDRILHPGNQPQHF.

Many counts were recorded for this clonotype. The gene calls are TRBV4-3 and TRBJ2-5, with a weak D call TRBD2 (5 bases). This CDR3 is built from 20 residues. Germline V CDR1 and CDR2: LGHNA, YSLEER. The germline V and J ends were trimmed by 0 bases and 3 bases, with 26 bases remaining between them. CDR3 protein: CASSQEVDLILDPEKETQYF. Written as DNA, the CDR3 is TGCGCCAGCAGCCAAGAAGTCGACCTGATACTAGACCCCGAAAAAGAGACCCAGTACTTC.

This clonotype was seen repeatedly, ten times or more. The rearrangement joins TRBV6-5 to TRBJ2-7; no definite D call. With 6 bases removed from V and 0 bases from J, the gap between germline ends came to 15 bases. The germline CDR1 and CDR2 sequences are MNHEY and SVGAGI. CDR3 size: 15 residues. The CDR3 nucleotides read TGTGCCAGCAGCCCGGGCTGGACGAGCTCCTACGAGCAGTACTTC. This sequence encodes CASSPGWTSSYEQYF.

In this sample, this clonotype turned up many times. In DNA form, the CDR3 reads TGCGCCAGCAGCTTGGGGGGGACGACTAGTGCCGGGGAGCTGTTTTTT. This codes for CASSLGGTTSAGELFF. V is TRBV5-1 and J is TRBJ2-2; perhaps TRBD2 as D (6 bases). Trimming took off 0 bases at V and 6 bases at J, with 15 bases between the two ends. The V gene's germline CDR1 is SGHRS and CDR2 YFSETQ. The CDR3 has 16 residues. The full variable domain, with the rest looked up from reference TRBV5-1 and TRBJ2-2, is KAGVTQTPRYLIKTRGQQVTLSCSPISGHRSVSWYQQTPGQGLQFLFEYFSETQRNKGNFPGRFSGRQFSNSRSEMNVSTLELGDSALYLCASSLGGTTSAGELFFGEGSRLTVL.

This clonotype appeared many times. The V call is TRBV20-1, the J call TRBJ1-1, with D perhaps TRBD1 (6 bases). CDR3 length: 11 amino acids. The V gene lost 3 bases and the J gene lost 12 bases, with 14 bases spanning the gap. Germline CDR1 is DFQATT and CDR2 is SNEGSKA (reference sequence). The DNA of the CDR3 is TGCAGTGCTAGGACTACAGGGAGGTCTTTCTTT. Protein product: CSARTTGRSFF.

This clonotype was recorded at least ten times. The V call is TRBV3-1, the J call TRBJ1-1, with D possibly TRBD1 on 6 matching bases. The V end lost 4 bases, the J end lost 1 base, and 13 bases lay between the germline ends. The CDR3 spans 15 residues. Germline V gene data show CDR1 as LGHDT and CDR2 as YNNKEL (reference sequence). The CDR3 here is CASSLNRDPNTEAFF. The DNA of the CDR3 is TGTGCCAGCAGCCTTAACAGGGACCCGAACACTGAAGCTTTCTTT.

This clonotype was seen repeatedly, ten times or more. The V call is TRBV5-1, the J call TRBJ1-1; 8 bases are a match to TRBD1. This CDR3 comprises 14 residues. Germline V CDR1 and CDR2: SGHRS, YFSETQ. V shed 0 bases, J shed 4 bases, and the junction held 2 bases outside the gene matches. The CDR3 DNA follows: TGCGCCAGCAGCTTGGCTCAGGGGGCCACTGAAGCTTTCTTT. This translates into CASSLAQGATEAFF.

This clonotype has ten or more counts. With a much larger clone just one base away, this may be a read error. The rearrangement uses TRBV12-3 or TRBV12-4 and TRBJ1-1; D is uncertain. Trimming left V 3 bases short and J 1 base short, with 6 bases between. CDR3 length: 13 amino acids. The CDR3 protein is CASSFAENTEAFF. The CDR3 bases are TGTGCCAGCAGTTTCGCAGAGAACACTGAAGCTTTCTTT.

The table lists this clonotype with many counts. The chain links TRBV24-1 to TRBJ2-3; D is tentatively TRBD1 or TRBD2 (6 bases each). The germline gives CDR1 KGHDR, CDR2 SFDVKD. The CDR3 consists of 15 residues. Trimming removed 2 bases from V and 7 bases from J, with 15 bases in between. The CDR3 DNA is TGTGCCACCAGTGATTACGGGGGCTCGCGACATACGCAGTATTTT. It yields the protein CATSDYGGSRHTQYF.

This clonotype was detected many times. This CDR3 is CATGTATIRYGYTF. CDR3 DNA sequence: TGTGCCACCGGGACAGCTACGATACGCTATGGCTACACCTTC. This chain joins TRBV2 and TRBJ1-2, with 7 bases lining up with TRBD1. The germline V gene encodes CDR1 SNHLY and CDR2 FYNNEI. This CDR3 comprises 14 residues. With 10 bases clipped from V and 4 bases from J, the junction kept 12 bases outside the gene matches.